Below, one T cell receptor beta chain is given with its context. Measured with immunoSEQ multiplex PCR; TCRdb has only the in-frame clones, and not every one. The sample holds some 140,000 clones; 88% are singletons and the top ten take around 10%. The sample originates from a study of control samples from healthy donors and cancer patients. This CDR3 spans 16 amino acids. V lost 1 base and J 0 bases, leaving 12 bases between the germline ends. The germline CDR1 and CDR2 sequences are SEHNR and FQNEAQ (reference sequence). V gene TRBV7-9 combines with J gene TRBJ2-5, with D perhaps TRBD2 (6 bases). The sequenced sample consisted of blood. This sequence was found in a woman in her thirties in good health. The CDR3 protein is CASSLDISGNQETQYF. The CDR3, as DNA: TGTGCCAGCAGCTTAGATATTAGCGGAAACCAAGAGACCCAGTACTTC.